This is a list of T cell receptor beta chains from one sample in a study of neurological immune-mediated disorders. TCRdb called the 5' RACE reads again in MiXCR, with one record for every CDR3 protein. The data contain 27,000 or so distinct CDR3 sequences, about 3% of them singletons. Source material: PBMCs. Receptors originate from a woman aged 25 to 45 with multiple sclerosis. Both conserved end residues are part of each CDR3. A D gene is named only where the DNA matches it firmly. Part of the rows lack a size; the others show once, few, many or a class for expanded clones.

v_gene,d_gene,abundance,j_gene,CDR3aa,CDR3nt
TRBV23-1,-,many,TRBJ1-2,CASSQWFRGNYGYTF,TGCGCCAGCAGTCAATGGTTTCGGGGGAACTATGGCTACACCTTC
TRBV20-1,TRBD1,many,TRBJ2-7,CSASGTGLGEQYF,TGCAGTGCTTCTGGGACAGGGTTAGGCGAGCAGTACTTC
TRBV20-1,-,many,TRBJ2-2,CSARAAANTGELFF,TGCAGTGCTAGGGCAGCGGCGAACACCGGGGAGCTGTTTTTT
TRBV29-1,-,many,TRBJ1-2,CSVDGFESYTF,TGCAGCGTTGATGGGTTCGAGAGCTACACCTTC
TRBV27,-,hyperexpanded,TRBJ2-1,CASSLGRNEQFF,TGTGCCAGCAGTTTAGGTAGGAATGAGCAGTTCTTC
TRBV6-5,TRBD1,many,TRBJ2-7,CASSYYTGTGVYEQYF,TGTGCCAGCAGTTACTATACCGGGACAGGGGTGTACGAGCAGTACTTC
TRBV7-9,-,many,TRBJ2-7,CASSLTGGYEQYF,TGTGCCAGCAGCTTGACAGGAGGATACGAGCAGTACTTC
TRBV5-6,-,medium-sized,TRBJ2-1,CASSRDIYNEQFF,TGTGCCAGCAGCCGGGACATTTACAATGAGCAGTTCTTC
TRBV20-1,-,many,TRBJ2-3,CSAIARGLVRDTQYF,TGCAGTGCTATCGCCAGGGGTCTCGTCCGGGATACGCAGTATTTT
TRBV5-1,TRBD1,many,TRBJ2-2,CASNTDRAGTGELFF,TGCGCCAGCAATACGGACAGGGCGGGCACCGGGGAGCTGTTTTTT
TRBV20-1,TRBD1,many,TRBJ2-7,CSARGDRSKQYF,TGCAGTGCTAGGGGGGACAGGTCTAAGCAGTACTTC
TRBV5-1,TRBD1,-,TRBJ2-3,CASSLGLATGTDTQYF,TGCGCCAGCAGCTTGGGTCTTGCGACAGGGACAGATACGCAGTATTTT
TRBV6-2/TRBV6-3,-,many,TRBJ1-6,CASSPGRPQAPLNF,TGTGCCAGCAGCCCGGGACGGCCACAAGCACCCCTCAACTTT
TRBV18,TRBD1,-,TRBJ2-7,CASSPPGQGAGEQYF,TGTGCCAGCTCACCCCCGGGACAGGGGGCTGGAGAGCAGTACTTC